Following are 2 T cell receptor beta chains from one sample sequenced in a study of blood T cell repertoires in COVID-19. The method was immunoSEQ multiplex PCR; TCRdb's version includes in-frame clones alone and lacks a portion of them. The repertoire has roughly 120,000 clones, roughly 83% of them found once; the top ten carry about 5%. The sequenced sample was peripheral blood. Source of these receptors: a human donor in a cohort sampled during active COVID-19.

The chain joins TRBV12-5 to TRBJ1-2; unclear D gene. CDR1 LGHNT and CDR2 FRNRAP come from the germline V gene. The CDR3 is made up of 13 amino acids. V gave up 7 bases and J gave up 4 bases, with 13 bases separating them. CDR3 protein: CASALDGSYGYTF. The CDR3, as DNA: TGTGCTAGTGCTCTCGACGGGAGCTATGGCTACACCTTC.

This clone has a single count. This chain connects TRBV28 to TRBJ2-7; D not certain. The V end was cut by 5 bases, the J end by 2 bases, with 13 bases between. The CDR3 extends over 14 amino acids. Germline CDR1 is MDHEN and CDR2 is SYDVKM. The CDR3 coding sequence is TGTGCCAGCAGTGAGCCCCGGCAGGCCTACGAGCAGTACTTC. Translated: CASSEPRQAYEQYF.